Below are 3 T cell receptor beta chains sequenced from a single sample in a study of beta chain features in type 1 diabetes. Whole-study results and caveats: The study found moderately but significantly shorter TCRB CDR3s in all four CD4+ subsets of Type 1 diabetes patients.

The whole isolated RNA underwent reverse transcription, so sequencing captured expressed TCRB transcripts. Generated by immunoSEQ multiplex PCR, the TCRdb table keeps only in-frame clones and is missing some. The sample lists 200,000 to 300,000 clones, 20% occurring once. The antigens of these receptors remain unknown. Sequenced: naive CD4+ T cells from blood. These receptors were taken from a woman aged 40 to 50 with type 1 diabetes.

This clone showed up just a few times. This sequence joins TRBV6-6 and TRBJ2-4; D unclear. The CDR3 sequence is 14 residues long. Per the germline V gene, CDR1 is MNHNY and CDR2 is SVGAGI (reference sequence). With 0 bases removed from V and 10 bases from J, the gap between germline ends came to 13 bases. The CDR3 nucleotides read TGTGCCAGCAGTTACTCGAGTGTCTCGTGGATTCAGTACTTC. It specifies CASSYSSVSWIQYF.

This clone was detected a few times. This chain joins TRBV28 and TRBJ2-3, with 9 bases fitting TRBD2. V shed 3 bases, J shed 6 bases, and the junction held 10 bases outside the gene matches. Per the germline V gene, CDR1 is MDHEN and CDR2 is SYDVKM. The CDR3 runs to 16 residues. CDR3 sequence (DNA): TGTGCCAGCAGTTTTAGTGGCGGGAGGGCATTGGATACGCAGTATTTT. Encoded protein: CASSFSGGRALDTQYF.

This clone was recorded a few times. The rearrangement links TRBV29-1 to TRBJ2-1, with 11 positions matching TRBD2. CDR1 and CDR2 from the germline V gene are SQVTM and ANQGSEA. The CDR3 totals 17 residues. Losses at the gene ends were 4 bases for V and 0 bases for J; bases not matched to a gene: 8. CDR3 loop: CSVVGTSGWSSYNEQFF. The CDR3 nucleotides read TGCAGCGTTGTCGGGACTAGCGGTTGGAGCTCCTACAATGAGCAGTTCTTC.